A single sample is the source of the 25 T cell receptor beta chains below, sequenced in a study of T cells after posttransplantation cyclophosphamide. The protocol was immunoSEQ multiplex PCR, while the TCRdb copy is restricted to in-frame clones and leaves out a portion. This table holds about 66,000 clones, roughly 93% found once. The specimen was PBMCs. The receptor set was obtained from a woman in her 30s in good health and a related stem cell transplant donor.

This chain links TRBV7-9 with TRBJ1-2; D call uncertain. The V and J ends lost 7 bases and 7 bases respectively, with 10 bases between them. This CDR3 has 11 residues. CDR1 is SEHNR and CDR2 is FQNEAQ in the germline V gene (reference sequence). The CDR3 DNA is TGTGCCAGCACCCCCGGCGGTGGCTACACCTTC. This translates into CASTPGGGYTF.

V and J are TRBV6-1 and TRBJ2-3; D is uncertain. Germline assignment: CDR1 MNHNS and CDR2 SASEGT. The CDR3 spans 14 residues. The V end lost 4 bases, the J end lost 5 bases, and 13 bases lay between the germline ends. Here the CDR3 reads CASSVNGVGDTQYF. CDR3 bases: TGTGCCAGCAGTGTGAATGGGGTGGGAGATACGCAGTATTTT.

The J gene is TRBJ2-1, the V gene TRBV9, with unresolved D. This CDR3 has 12 amino acids. CDR1 is SGDLS and CDR2 is YYNGEE in the germline V gene. V lost 0 bases, J lost 6 bases, and 4 bases lay in between. This CDR3 reads CASSVEGNEQFF. The CDR3 coding sequence is TGTGCCAGCAGCGTAGAGGGCAATGAGCAGTTCTTC.

V usage is TRBV19 and J usage is TRBJ2-2; D remains ambiguous. CDR3 length equals 14 residues. Trimming took off 4 bases at V and 3 bases at J, with 9 bases between the two ends. Germline V gene data show CDR1 as LNHDA and CDR2 as SQIVND (reference sequence). CDR3 DNA: TGTGCCAGTAGTAGCAATATCGACACCGGGGAGCTGTTTTTT. Encoded protein: CASSSNIDTGELFF. The variable domain in full, completed from reference TRBV19 and TRBJ2-2, reads DGGITQSPKYLFRKEGQNVTLSCEQNLNHDAMYWYRQDPGQGLRLIYYSQIVNDFQKGDIAEGYSVSREKKESFPLTVTSAQKNPTAFYLCASSSNIDTGELFFGEGSRLTVL.

The rearrangement joins TRBV7-9 to TRBJ1-1; 10 nucleotides agree with TRBD1. The CDR3 runs 18 residues. Germline V gene sequence: CDR1 SEHNR, CDR2 FQNEAQ (reference sequence). J was trimmed by 3 bases and V by 5 bases; bases with no gene match: 15. Here the CDR3 reads CASSRAGTGAVRDTEAFF. CDR3 nucleotide sequence: TGTGCCAGCAGCCGAGCCGGGACAGGGGCTGTTCGGGACACTGAAGCTTTCTTT.

This sequence joins TRBV2 and TRBJ1-2, with D possibly being TRBD1 (6 bases). CDR1 is SNHLY, CDR2 FYNNEI, per germline. The CDR3 loop spans 14 amino acids. V lost 4 bases, J lost 1 base, and 10 bases lay in between. As DNA, the CDR3 is TGTGCCAGCAGTGTACAGGGCCTTAACTATGGCTACACCTTC. Its protein is CASSVQGLNYGYTF.

V and J are TRBV7-2 and TRBJ1-2, with D tentatively TRBD1 (6 bases). The CDR3 spans 14 residues. Germline loops: CDR1 SGHTA, CDR2 FQGNSA. V lost 5 bases and J 3 bases, leaving 13 bases between the germline ends. CDR3 nucleotide sequence: TGTGCCAGCAGCAGGGGGGGGTCGGACTATGGCTACACCTTC. Encoded protein: CASSRGGSDYGYTF.

The chain recombines TRBV5-1 with TRBJ1-4; 7 bases match TRBD1. V shed 4 bases, J shed 11 bases, and the junction held 2 bases outside the gene matches. The CDR3 is 11 residues long. Germline V gene sequence: CDR1 SGHRS, CDR2 YFSETQ. Here the CDR3 reads CASSARGKLFF. In DNA form, the CDR3 reads TGCGCCAGCAGCGCCAGGGGGAAACTGTTTTTT. Using reference TRBV5-1 and TRBJ1-4 for the parts outside the CDR3, the full variable domain is KAGVTQTPRYLIKTRGQQVTLSCSPISGHRSVSWYQQTPGQGLQFLFEYFSETQRNKGNFPGRFSGRQFSNSRSEMNVSTLELGDSALYLCASSARGKLFFGSGTQLSVL.

The chain links TRBV7-8 to TRBJ1-2, with unresolved D. Deletions cut 3 bases from V and 8 bases from J, with 19 bases between. This CDR3 is built from 15 residues. Per the germline V gene, CDR1 is SGHVS and CDR2 is FQNEAQ. In DNA form, the CDR3 reads TGTGCCAGCAGCTTGGGTGGTCAGACTCTCTTGGGCTACACCTTC. This sequence encodes CASSLGGQTLLGYTF.

The DNA for the CDR3 is TGCGCCAGCAGCGGGGGGCGGGCAAGCCGAGTGGCAGATACGCAGTATTTT. As protein: CASSGGRASRVADTQYF. The rearrangement uses TRBV10-1 and TRBJ2-3, with a possible D match to TRBD2 (7 bases). This CDR3 has 17 residues. The germline CDR1 and CDR2 sequences are WNHNN and SYGVQD (reference sequence). V shed 6 bases and J shed 4 bases, with 23 bases lying between them.

This rearrangement joins TRBV11-2 to TRBJ1-4, with D unresolved. There are 17 residues in the CDR3. Germline V gives CDR1 SGHAT, CDR2 FQNNGV. Trimming removed 1 base at V and 5 bases at J, with 17 bases between. This CDR3 reads CASSLVNSQLPNEKLFF. The CDR3 nucleotides are TGTGCCAGCAGCTTAGTTAACAGTCAACTCCCAAATGAAAAACTGTTTTTT.

V usage is TRBV7-8 and J usage is TRBJ2-6; TRBD1 matches at 9 bases. This CDR3 has 18 amino acids. Trimming cost V 4 bases and J 0 bases; bases outside gene matches: 7. The germline gives CDR1 SGHVS, CDR2 FQNEAQ. The CDR3 DNA reads as TGTGCCAGCAGCTGGACAGGGGCTTTAGACTCTGGGGCCAACGTCCTGACTTTC. The encoded protein is CASSWTGALDSGANVLTF.

The rearrangement links TRBV7-2 to TRBJ2-7; 9 bases match TRBD1. CDR1 SGHTA and CDR2 FQGNSA come from the germline V gene. V gave up 3 bases and J gave up 6 bases; unmatched junction bases: 3. The CDR3 covers 13 residues. The CDR3 region is CASSFDRGGEQYF. Here the CDR3 DNA reads TGTGCCAGCAGCTTCGACAGGGGGGGCGAGCAGTACTTC.

This chain links TRBV2 with TRBJ2-1; TRBD2 is a possible D gene (7 bases). This CDR3 is built from 15 residues. In germline, CDR1 is SNHLY, CDR2 FYNNEI. V lost 6 bases, J lost 5 bases, and 17 bases lay in between. This chain's CDR3 is CASSLGGQSNNEQFF. CDR3 bases: TGTGCCAGCAGCCTCGGGGGGCAGTCCAACAATGAGCAGTTCTTC. The whole variable domain, filled in from reference TRBV2 and TRBJ2-1, reads EPEVTQTPSHQVTQMGQEVILRCVPISNHLYFYWYRQILGQKVEFLVSFYNNEISEKSEIFDDQFSVERPDGSNFTLKIRSTKLEDSAMYFCASSLGGQSNNEQFFGPGTRLTVL.

The V gene is TRBV7-2, the J gene TRBJ1-1, with D maybe TRBD1 (6 bases). CDR3 size: 14 residues. The germline gives CDR1 SGHTA, CDR2 FQGNSA. The ends were cut back, 4 bases at V and 4 bases at J, with 13 bases in the middle. The CDR3 reads CASSSGALSTEAFF. The CDR3 bases are TGTGCCAGCAGCTCAGGGGCATTGAGCACTGAAGCTTTCTTT. Supplemented by reference TRBV7-2 and TRBJ1-1, the full variable domain reads GAGVSQSPSNKVTEKGKDVELRCDPISGHTALYWYRQSLGQGLEFLIYFQGNSAPDKSGLPSDRFSAERTGGSVSTLTIQRTQQEDSAVYLCASSSGALSTEAFFGQGTRLTVV.

The CDR3 protein is CASSPGGLTVNEKLFF. The CDR3, as DNA: TGTGCCAGCAGCCCCGGTGGGTTGACAGTTAATGAAAAACTGTTTTTT. The rearrangement joins TRBV11-2 to TRBJ1-4; the D gene is possibly TRBD1 (5 bases). V lost 5 bases and J lost 4, with 17 bases in between. This CDR3 is built from 16 residues. Per germline, CDR1 SGHAT and CDR2 FQNNGV.

The chain recombines TRBV7-2 with TRBJ1-5; D gene unclear. The CDR3 length is 15 residues. V was pared by 5 bases and J by 0 bases, with 11 bases between. The germline gives CDR1 SGHTA, CDR2 FQGNSA. Here the CDR3 reads CASSPWGDSNQPQHF. For the CDR3, the DNA is TGTGCCAGCAGCCCCTGGGGAGATAGCAATCAGCCCCAGCATTTT.

V usage is TRBV30 and J usage is TRBJ1-2, with TRBD1 matching over 8 bases. With V trimmed by 4 bases and J by 8 bases, 12 bases remained unmatched. The germline CDR1 and CDR2 sequences are GTSNPN and SVGIG (reference sequence). The CDR3 contains 14 residues. CDR3 sequence reads: CAWTTAGGAKGYTF. The CDR3 region has the DNA TGTGCCTGGACGACCGCAGGGGGCGCGAAGGGCTACACCTTC. The variable domain in full, with the rest retrieved from reference TRBV30 and TRBJ1-2, is SQTIHQWPATLVQPVGSPLSLECTVEGTSNPNLYWYRQAAGRGLQLLFYSVGIGQISSEVPQNLSASRPQDRQFILSSKKLLLSDSGFYLCAWTTAGGAKGYTFGSGTRLTVV.

This chain links TRBV2 with TRBJ2-1; 13 nucleotides agree with TRBD2. Per germline, CDR1 SNHLY and CDR2 FYNNEI. Trimming took 6 bases from V and 9 from J; bases not matched to a gene: 8. This CDR3 has 15 residues. The CDR3, as DNA: TGTGCCAGCAGGAGACTAGCGGGGGGAGAGGGTGAGCAGTTCTTC. Translated, it gives CASRRLAGGEGEQFF.

Only a few counts were recorded for this clone. The chain carries TRBV18 and TRBJ1-1; the match to TRBD1 covers 9 bases. J gave up 0 bases and V 4 bases, and 6 bases lay outside the gene matches. Germline CDR1 reads KGHSH; CDR2 reads LQKENI. This CDR3 region has 16 residues. The CDR3 spells CASSLSGQGMNTEAFF. In DNA form, the CDR3 reads TGTGCCAGCTCACTGTCGGGACAGGGCATGAACACTGAAGCTTTCTTT.

The chain employs TRBV6-6 and TRBJ1-2; 7 nucleotides match TRBD1. V was clipped by 6 bases and J by 2 bases; unmatched bases: 6. This CDR3 is built from 14 residues. Germline V gives CDR1 MNHNY, CDR2 SVGAGI (reference sequence). The CDR3 loop reads CASREGGSNYGYTF. The CDR3 coding sequence is TGTGCCAGCAGAGAAGGGGGCTCGAACTATGGCTACACCTTC.

This sequence joins TRBV6-6 and TRBJ2-7; 13 bases agree with TRBD2. V shed 6 bases and J 4 bases; nucleotides not matched to a gene: 9. CDR1 is MNHNY, CDR2 SVGAGI, per germline (reference sequence). CDR3 length: 16 amino acids. The CDR3 sequence: CASRETSGGSEYEQYF. DNA of the CDR3: TGTGCCAGCAGGGAGACTAGCGGGGGGTCGGAGTACGAGCAGTACTTC.

The chain combines TRBV15 with TRBJ2-5; D perhaps matches TRBD1 (5 bases). This CDR3 spans 14 amino acids. Trimming cost V 0 bases and J 4 bases, with 9 bases left between them. Germline CDR1 reads LNHNV; CDR2 reads YYDKDF (reference sequence). The CDR3 DNA is TGTGCCACCAGCAGAGATCAAGGGGTAGAGACCCAGTACTTC. Protein sequence: CATSRDQGVETQYF.

The chain carries TRBV29-1 and TRBJ2-1, with 7 bases identical to TRBD2. The CDR3 consists of 13 residues. Per the germline V gene, CDR1 is SQVTM and CDR2 is ANQGSEA. The ends lost 5 bases at V and 6 bases at J; junction bases unmatched: 7. The CDR3 reads CSVRRGDPNEQFF. The CDR3 DNA is TGCAGCGTTCGCCGGGGGGATCCCAATGAGCAGTTCTTC.

The chain recombines TRBV19 with TRBJ1-1, with TRBD1 matching 9 bases. The germline V gene encodes CDR1 LNHDA and CDR2 SQIVND (reference sequence). V gave up 6 bases and J gave up 0 bases; unmatched junction bases: 8. CDR3 length: 16 amino acids. The CDR3 DNA is TGTGCCAGTAGGGGACAGGGATCATTCATGAACACTGAAGCTTTCTTT. Translation: CASRGQGSFMNTEAFF.